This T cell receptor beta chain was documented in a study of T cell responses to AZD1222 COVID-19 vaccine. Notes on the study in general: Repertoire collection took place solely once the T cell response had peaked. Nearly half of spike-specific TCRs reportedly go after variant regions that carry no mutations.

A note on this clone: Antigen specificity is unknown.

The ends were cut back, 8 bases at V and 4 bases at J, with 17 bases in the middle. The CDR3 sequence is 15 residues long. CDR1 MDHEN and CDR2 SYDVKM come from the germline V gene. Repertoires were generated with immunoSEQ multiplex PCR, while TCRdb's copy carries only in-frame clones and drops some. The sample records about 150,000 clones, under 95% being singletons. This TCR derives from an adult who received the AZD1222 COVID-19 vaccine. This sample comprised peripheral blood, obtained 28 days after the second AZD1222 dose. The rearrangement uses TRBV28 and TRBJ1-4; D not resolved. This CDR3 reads CASDSGGEGNEKLFF. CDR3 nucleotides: TGTGCCAGCGACTCTGGTGGGGAAGGTAATGAAAAACTGTTTTTT.